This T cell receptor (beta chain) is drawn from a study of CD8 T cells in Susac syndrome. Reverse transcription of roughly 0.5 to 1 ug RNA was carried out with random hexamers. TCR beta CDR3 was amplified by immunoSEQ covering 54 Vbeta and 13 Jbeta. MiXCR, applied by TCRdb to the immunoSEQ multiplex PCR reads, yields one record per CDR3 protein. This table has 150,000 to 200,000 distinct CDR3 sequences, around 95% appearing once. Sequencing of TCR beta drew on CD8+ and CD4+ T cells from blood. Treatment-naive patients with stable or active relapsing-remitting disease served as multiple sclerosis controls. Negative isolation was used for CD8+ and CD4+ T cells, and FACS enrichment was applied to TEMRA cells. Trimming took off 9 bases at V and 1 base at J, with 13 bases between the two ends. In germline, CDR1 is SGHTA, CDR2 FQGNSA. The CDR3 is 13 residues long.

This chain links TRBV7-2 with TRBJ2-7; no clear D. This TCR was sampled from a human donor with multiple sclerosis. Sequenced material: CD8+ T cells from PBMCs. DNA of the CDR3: TGTGCCAGTTCTCCGGACGCATCCTACGAGCAGTACTTC. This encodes CASSPDASYEQYF.